The 10 T cell receptor beta chains below all came from one sample that was sequenced in a study of CD8 T cells in ankylosing spondylitis. TCRdb re-analysed the 5' RACE reads in MiXCR, keeping a single row per CDR3 protein. Of 35,000 to 50,000 distinct CDR3 sequences listed, less than 4% are singletons. The source material was blood, either unsorted or a sorted T cell fraction (not recorded which). Every receptor here comes from a male donor with ankylosing spondylitis or in good health (not recorded which).

This clonotype was recorded at least ten times. The rearrangement links TRBV9 to TRBJ1-1; D unresolved. V was clipped by 7 bases and J by 2 bases, with 9 bases between them. There are 12 residues in the CDR3. Germline V CDR1 and CDR2: SGDLS, YYNGEE. In nucleotides, the CDR3 is TGTGCCAGCGGACGGCTTAACACTGAAGCTTTCTTT. It codes for CASGRLNTEAFF.

This clonotype has ten or more counts. The CDR3 sequence: CASSALIAGGSTDTQYF. In DNA, the CDR3 is TGTGCCAGCAGCGCCCTCATAGCGGGGGGTAGCACAGATACGCAGTATTTT. This chain joins TRBV9 and TRBJ2-3; 10 positions match TRBD2. From germline, CDR1 is SGDLS and CDR2 YYNGEE. The ends lost 3 bases at V and 0 bases at J; junction bases unmatched: 7. The CDR3 consists of 17 residues.

This clonotype has a count of ten or more. The J gene is TRBJ1-5, the V gene TRBV9, with TRBD1 as a possible D gene (5 bases). This CDR3 is 14 amino acids long. Germline V CDR1 and CDR2: SGDLS, YYNGEE. V gave up 2 bases and J gave up 4 bases, with 10 bases separating them. The CDR3 is CASSVDSTNQPQHF. The DNA for the CDR3 is TGTGCCAGCAGCGTTGACAGTACAAATCAGCCCCAGCATTTT. The full variable domain, in which reference TRBV9 and TRBJ1-5 provide the parts outside the CDR3, is DSGVTQTPKHLITATGQRVTLRCSPRSGDLSVYWYQQSLDQGLQFLIQYYNGEERAKGNILERFSAQQFPDLHSELNLSSLELGDSALYFCASSVDSTNQPQHFGDGTRLSIL.

This clonotype was counted many times. This chain links TRBV9 with TRBJ1-2, with D possibly TRBD1 on 5 matching bases. The CDR3 runs 13 residues. The germline V gene has CDR1 SGDLS and CDR2 YYNGEE. V lost 4 bases and J lost 8, with 15 bases in between. This CDR3 is CASSRGPEGGYTF. Written as DNA, the CDR3 is TGTGCCAGCAGCAGAGGCCCCGAGGGGGGCTACACCTTC.

This clonotype was observed at least ten times. V usage is TRBV9 and J usage is TRBJ2-1, with TRBD2 matching over 10 bases. The J segment lost 0 bases and the V segment lost 1 base, leaving 4 bases of the junction unmatched. The length of the CDR3 is 17 residues. Germline CDR1 is SGDLS and CDR2 is YYNGEE. The CDR3 loop reads CASSVTPSGSSYNEQFF. The CDR3 DNA sequence: TGTGCCAGCAGCGTAACACCTAGCGGGAGCTCCTACAATGAGCAGTTCTTC.

This clonotype has ten or more counts. The J gene is TRBJ1-6, the V gene TRBV9; no clear D. CDR1 and CDR2 (germline): SGDLS, YYNGEE. V lost 4 bases, J lost 7 bases, and 12 bases lay in between. This CDR3 has 14 amino acids. CDR3 sequence: CASSPPGDNSPLHF. The CDR3 DNA sequence: TGTGCCAGCAGCCCCCCGGGCGACAATTCACCCCTCCACTTT.

This clonotype was counted ten times or more. The chain is built from TRBV9 and TRBJ2-2; the match to TRBD2 covers 8 bases. With 4 bases clipped from V and 8 bases from J, the junction kept 10 bases outside the gene matches. CDR1 SGDLS and CDR2 YYNGEE come from the germline V gene. CDR3 size: 15 residues. CDR3 sequence (DNA): TGTGCCAGCAGCCCAGGACTAGCAAGGAATGGGGAGCTGTTTTTT. Protein product: CASSPGLARNGELFF.

This clonotype appeared many times. The chain recombines TRBV9 with TRBJ1-5; D possibly corresponds to TRBD1 (6 bases). Germline values: CDR1 SGDLS, CDR2 YYNGEE. Trimming removed 0 bases from V and 10 bases from J, with 14 bases in between. The CDR3 consists of 14 residues. The CDR3 bases are TGTGCCAGCAGCGTAGGGGCAGGGGATTCTCCCCAGCATTTT. Amino acid sequence: CASSVGAGDSPQHF.

Ten or more counts support this clonotype. J is TRBJ2-1 and V is TRBV9, with TRBD2 matching over 13 bases. Per the germline V gene, CDR1 is SGDLS and CDR2 is YYNGEE. CDR3 length: 18 residues. V dropped 1 base and J dropped 1; count of bases not matched to a gene: 5. The CDR3 DNA reads as TGTGCCAGCAGCGTATTTTCGGGACTAGCGGGATCCTACAATGAGCAGTTCTTC. Amino acids: CASSVFSGLAGSYNEQFF.

This clonotype showed up many times. This chain links TRBV9 with TRBJ2-3, with TRBD1 matching over 7 bases. The CDR3 sequence is 16 residues long. Germline V lookup: CDR1 SGDLS, CDR2 YYNGEE. Trimming took 0 bases from V and 2 from J; bases not matched to a gene: 6. CDR3 amino acids: CASSVEGQGVTDTQYF. The CDR3 region has the DNA TGTGCCAGCAGCGTAGAAGGGCAGGGGGTCACAGATACGCAGTATTTT. Full variable domain (outside the CDR3, taken from reference TRBV9 and TRBJ2-3): DSGVTQTPKHLITATGQRVTLRCSPRSGDLSVYWYQQSLDQGLQFLIQYYNGEERAKGNILERFSAQQFPDLHSELNLSSLELGDSALYFCASSVEGQGVTDTQYFGPGTRLTVL.